The 20 T cell receptor beta chains presented below share a single source sample, sequenced in a study of early T cells in non-severe SARS-CoV-2 infection. TCRdb independently ran MiXCR on the 5' RACE reads; one entry per CDR3 protein. The sample lists about 110,000 distinct CDR3 sequences, roughly 12% occurring once. Sequences were derived from whole blood, sampled at baseline. These TCRs come from an adult who was a healthcare worker with PCR-confirmed SARS-CoV-2 infection or an uninfected control (not recorded which).

This clonotype was observed many times. The chain carries TRBV27 and TRBJ2-1, with 8 bases matching TRBD2. This CDR3 contains 14 residues. The V segment lost 10 bases and the J segment 7 bases; nucleotides outside the gene matches: 12. Germline CDR1 is MNHEY and CDR2 is SMNVEV (reference sequence). CDR3 sequence reads: CAIRRSGGRNEQFF. The DNA for the CDR3 is TGTGCCATCAGGAGGAGCGGCGGGAGGAATGAGCAGTTCTTC.

This clonotype showed up just a few times. V and J are TRBV7-9 and TRBJ1-1; D possibly corresponds to TRBD1 (6 bases). V lost 5 bases, J lost 2 bases, and 9 bases lay in between. CDR1 is SEHNR and CDR2 is FQNEAQ in the germline V gene (reference sequence). This CDR3 is 13 amino acids long. CDR3: CASSRTVNTEAFF. The CDR3 DNA sequence: TGTGCCAGCAGCAGGACAGTAAACACTGAAGCTTTCTTT.

The gene calls are TRBV7-9 and TRBJ2-7; D might be TRBD2 (6 bases). The CDR3 consists of 14 residues. Germline-derived CDR1 and CDR2 are SEHNR and FQNEAQ (reference sequence). Trimming cost V 4 bases and J 2 bases, with 12 bases left between them. CDR3 in amino acids: CASSSQGGTYEQYF. The CDR3 DNA reads as TGTGCCAGCAGCTCCCAAGGCGGGACCTACGAGCAGTACTTC.

V usage is TRBV20-1 and J usage is TRBJ1-1; 8 bases are a match to TRBD1. This CDR3 is built from 15 residues. Germline values: CDR1 DFQATT, CDR2 SNEGSKA (reference sequence). V trimming: 6 bases; J trimming: 0 bases; junction bases outside the gene matches: 9. CDR3 amino acids: CSAIKKDRVNTEAFF. In DNA form, the CDR3 reads TGCAGTGCCATAAAGAAGGACAGGGTGAACACTGAAGCTTTCTTT.

The V gene is TRBV11-2, the J gene TRBJ2-1; D is possibly TRBD1 (6 bases). The CDR3 length is 16 residues. The germline V gene has CDR1 SGHAT and CDR2 FQNNGV. Trimming removed 5 bases at V and 4 bases at J, with 18 bases between. CDR3 loop: CASSPVRGRGYNEQFF. The CDR3 DNA sequence: TGTGCCAGCAGCCCGGTCAGGGGACGAGGGTACAATGAGCAGTTCTTC. The entire variable domain, with the rest obtained from reference TRBV11-2 and TRBJ2-1, is as follows: EAGVAQSPRYKIIEKRQSVAFWCNPISGHATLYWYQQILGQGPKLLIQFQNNGVVDDSQLPKDRFSAERLKGVDSTLKIQPAKLEDSAVYLCASSPVRGRGYNEQFFGPGTRLTVL.

This clonotype was counted only a few times. The V call is TRBV6-1, the J call TRBJ2-3; no reliable D call. This CDR3 comprises 14 residues. Trimming cost V 0 bases and J 6 bases, with 10 bases left between them. CDR1 and CDR2 from the germline V gene are MNHNS and SASEGT. The CDR3 DNA reads TGTGCCAGCAGTGAAGCGGGCCCGTTCGATACGCAGTATTTT. Its translation is CASSEAGPFDTQYF.

This chain connects TRBV4-1 to TRBJ2-7; no reliable D call. Trimming took off 1 base at V and 3 bases at J, with 7 bases between the two ends. This CDR3 is 13 amino acids long. The germline gives CDR1 MGHRA, CDR2 YSYEKL. The CDR3 DNA is TGCGCCAGCAGCCAAGGAAGGGTCTACGAGCAGTACTTC. As protein: CASSQGRVYEQYF.

V is TRBV2 and J is TRBJ2-1, with D tentatively TRBD2 (6 bases). The CDR3 covers 13 residues. V lost 2 bases to trimming and J lost 9 bases, with 11 bases between them. CDR1 and CDR2 (germline): SNHLY, FYNNEI. CDR3 sequence: CASSERLAREQFF. DNA of the CDR3: TGTGCCAGCAGTGAAAGGCTAGCGCGTGAGCAGTTCTTC. The full variable domain, in which reference TRBV2 and TRBJ2-1 provide the parts outside the CDR3, is EPEVTQTPSHQVTQMGQEVILRCVPISNHLYFYWYRQILGQKVEFLVSFYNNEISEKSEIFDDQFSVERPDGSNFTLKIRSTKLEDSAMYFCASSERLAREQFFGPGTRLTVL.

In this sample, this clonotype turned up many times. The chain uses TRBV6-1 and TRBJ2-2, with a weak D call TRBD2 (6 bases). Germline V lookup: CDR1 MNHNS, CDR2 SASEGT. The CDR3 extends over 11 amino acids. Trimming pared 8 bases from V and 5 bases from J, leaving 6 bases between. The CDR3 DNA follows: TGTGCCAGCGGGGGGACCGGGGAGCTGTTTTTT. This sequence encodes CASGGTGELFF.

Only a few counts were recorded for this clonotype. This chain links TRBV7-3 with TRBJ2-1; 16 bases agree with TRBD2. There are 17 residues in the CDR3. With 5 bases clipped from V and 4 bases from J, the junction kept 5 bases outside the gene matches. The germline V gene has CDR1 SGHTA and CDR2 FQGTGA. CDR3 in amino acids: CASSPQGLAGGYNEQFF. CDR3 in DNA: TGTGCCAGCAGCCCACAGGGACTAGCGGGAGGGTACAATGAGCAGTTCTTC. Drawing the rest from reference TRBV7-3 and TRBJ2-1, the complete variable domain is GAGVSQTPSNKVTEKGKYVELRCDPISGHTALYWYRQSLGQGPEFLIYFQGTGAADDSGLPNDRFFAVRPEGSVSTLKIQRTERGDSAVYLCASSPQGLAGGYNEQFFGPGTRLTVL.

The chain employs TRBV20-1 and TRBJ2-3; 9 nucleotides agree with TRBD2. Per germline, CDR1 DFQATT and CDR2 SNEGSKA (reference sequence). V shed 0 bases and J 2 bases; nucleotides not matched to a gene: 6. CDR3 size: 16 residues. The CDR3: CSARDLAGILTDTQYF. CDR3 DNA: TGCAGTGCTAGAGATCTAGCGGGAATTCTCACAGATACGCAGTATTTT.

This clonotype was seen a handful of times. This chain connects TRBV21-1 to TRBJ2-1; the table's D gene call, TRBD1, was not cross checked with the DNA. TRBV21-1 is termed a pseudogene. The CDR3 loop spans 16 amino acids. For the CDR3, the DNA is TGTGCCAGCAGCAAAGTGAGGACAGGGGGCATTGATGAGCAGTTCTTC. Its protein is CASSKVRTGGIDEQFF.

This clonotype has more than one count but fewer than ten. This chain uses TRBV9 with TRBJ2-3; a weak D match, TRBD1 (7 bases). Germline V gives CDR1 SGDLS, CDR2 YYNGEE. Trimming pared 0 bases from V and 4 bases from J, leaving 12 bases between. The CDR3 totals 15 residues. The CDR3: CASSVGGGGADTQYF. CDR3 nucleotide sequence: TGTGCCAGCAGCGTAGGAGGAGGGGGCGCAGATACGCAGTATTTT.

This chain uses TRBV9 with TRBJ2-3; 8 nucleotides align to TRBD1. The CDR3 totals 13 residues. The V and J ends lost 6 bases and 8 bases, in that order; junction bases with no gene match: 8. Germline V gene sequence: CDR1 SGDLS, CDR2 YYNGEE. The CDR3 nucleotides read TGTGCCAGCAACCGACTACAGGGGGGTACGCAGTATTTT. It codes for CASNRLQGGTQYF. The whole variable domain, filled in from reference TRBV9 and TRBJ2-3, reads DSGVTQTPKHLITATGQRVTLRCSPRSGDLSVYWYQQSLDQGLQFLIQYYNGEERAKGNILERFSAQQFPDLHSELNLSSLELGDSALYFCASNRLQGGTQYFGPGTRLTVL.

This clonotype turned up a few times. V usage is TRBV30 and J usage is TRBJ2-3; D may correspond to TRBD1 or TRBD2 (5 bases each). The CDR3 loop spans 15 amino acids. CDR1 and CDR2 (germline): GTSNPN, SVGIG (reference sequence). Trimming cost V 1 base and J 2 bases, with 13 bases left between them. The CDR3 nucleotides read TGTGCCTGGAGTGGACGGGGCTTCTCCACAGATACGCAGTATTTT. Translated, it gives CAWSGRGFSTDTQYF.

The J gene is TRBJ2-5, the V gene TRBV11-1; no firm D call. The germline V gene encodes CDR1 SGHAT and CDR2 FQDESV (reference sequence). V was cut by 2 bases and J by 1 base, with 8 bases left in between. This CDR3 comprises 14 residues. The CDR3 DNA reads as TGTGCCAGCAGCTTACTCAGGTCCCAAGAGACCCAGTACTTC. Its protein is CASSLLRSQETQYF.

This clonotype has ten or more counts. The chain couples TRBV2 to TRBJ1-4; possibly TRBD1 for D (5 bases). Germline CDR1 is SNHLY and CDR2 is FYNNEI. The CDR3 loop spans 14 amino acids. V was trimmed by 7 bases and J by 1 base, leaving 10 bases between them. The CDR3 is CASTEGRTNEKLFF. The CDR3 DNA is TGTGCCAGCACCGAGGGGAGAACTAATGAAAAACTGTTTTTT.

This chain joins TRBV7-9 and TRBJ2-2; no firm D call. The germline V and J ends were trimmed by 7 bases and 0 bases, with 12 bases remaining between them. The CDR3 length is 15 residues. Germline CDR1 SEHNR, CDR2 FQNEAQ (reference sequence). Written as DNA, the CDR3 is TGTGCCAGCAAGGAAAAAGCTTCGAACACCGGGGAGCTGTTTTTT. Translating gives CASKEKASNTGELFF.

This clonotype was recorded a few times. V usage is TRBV4-1 and J usage is TRBJ1-1, with D tentatively TRBD1 (5 bases). Trimming removed 0 bases at V and 8 bases at J, with 10 bases between. This CDR3 contains 13 residues. Germline CDR1 reads MGHRA; CDR2 reads YSYEKL. CDR3 sequence reads: CASSQDSGEEAFF. The CDR3 DNA reads as TGCGCCAGCAGCCAAGATTCGGGGGAAGAAGCTTTCTTT.

The chain employs TRBV28 and TRBJ2-6; TRBD2 is a possible D gene (5 bases). Germline CDR1 MDHEN, CDR2 SYDVKM. V was pared by 10 bases and J by 4 bases, with 14 bases between. The CDR3 spans 14 residues. The CDR3 sequence is CATHRGSGANVLTF. CDR3 in DNA: TGTGCCACCCACCGGGGATCCGGGGCCAACGTCCTGACTTTC. The full variable domain, its missing parts supplied by reference TRBV28 and TRBJ2-6, is DVKVTQSSRYLVKRTGEKVFLECVQDMDHENMFWYRQDPGLGLRLIYFSYDVKMKEKGDIPEGYSVSREKKERFSLILESASTNQTSMYLCATHRGSGANVLTFGAGSRLTVL.